A selection of T cell receptor beta chains follows, all from one sample in a study of beta chain features in type 1 diabetes. Generated by immunoSEQ multiplex PCR, the TCRdb table keeps only in-frame clones and is missing some. The sample has 620,000 or so clones; 15% to 18% are singletons. Source material: naive CD4+ T cells from blood. Source of these receptors: a young man in good health. Each CDR3 is given with its conserved first and last residue. Each record gives: CDR3 length, D gene, clone size, J gene, V gene, CDR3 protein, CDR3 DNA. A D gene is named only where the DNA matches it firmly. Clone sizes are given selectively: once, few, many, or a class where the clone is expanded.

8 . . TRBJ1-2 TRBV20-1 CRWIGYTF TGCAGGTGGATAGGCTACACCTTC
16 . few TRBJ2-3 TRBV27 CASSLRTEPPTDTQYF TGTGCCAGCAGTTTACGGACAGAGCCGCCCACAGATACGCAGTATTTT
13 . . TRBJ2-7 TRBV9 CASRRIRSYEQYF TGTGCCAGCAGAAGGATTAGGTCCTACGAGCAGTACTTC
13 TRBD1 . TRBJ2-7 TRBV6-1 CASSVRDSYEQYF TGTGCCAGCAGTGTACGGGACAGCTACGAGCAGTACTTC
10 . . TRBJ2-1 TRBV20-1 CSAKGNEQFF TGCAGTGCTAAGGGTAATGAGCAGTTCTTC
16 TRBD1 . TRBJ1-2 TRBV7-2 CASSLDGTAANYGYTF TGTGCCAGCAGCCTCGACGGGACAGCTGCTAACTATGGCTACACCTTC
15 . . TRBJ1-5 TRBV6-1 CASATGGSGNQPQHF TGTGCCAGCGCGACGGGAGGGAGTGGGAATCAGCCCCAGCATTTT
14 TRBD1 few TRBJ1-1 TRBV6-5 CASRGQGSGTEAFF TGTGCCAGCAGAGGACAGGGGTCGGGGACTGAAGCTTTCTTT
14 . . TRBJ1-2 TRBV1 CTSSQVSAECGYTF TGCACCAGCAGCCAAGTGTCAGCAGAATGTGGCTACACCTTC
14 . . TRBJ2-2 TRBV28 CAISPTRGAGELFF TGTGCCATTAGCCCGACCAGGGGAGCCGGGGAGCTGTTTTTT
15 TRBD2 few TRBJ2-3 TRBV5-1 CASSLAGRGTDTQYF TGCGCCAGCAGCTTGGCGGGGAGGGGCACAGATACGCAGTATTTT
14 . . TRBJ1-1 TRBV5-1 CASSNRTMGTEAFF TGCGCCAGTTCAAACAGGACCATGGGCACTGAAGCTTTCTTT
16 TRBD1 . TRBJ1-5 TRBV23-1 CASRGTGRAVNQPQHF TGCGCCAGCCGGGGGACAGGGCGCGCCGTGAATCAGCCCCAGCATTTT
15 . . TRBJ2-5 TRBV14 CASSQDLARQETQYF TGTGCCAGCAGCCAAGATTTAGCTCGACAAGAGACCCAGTACTTC
13 . few TRBJ1-2 TRBV5-1 CASSHGAIYGYTF TGCGCCAGCAGCCACGGGGCCATCTATGGCTACACCTTC
14 . . TRBJ2-2 TRBV19 CASSVAFNTGELFF TGTGCCAGTAGTGTAGCGTTCAACACCGGGGAGCTGTTTTTT
15 TRBD2 few TRBJ2-3 TRBV27 CASSRSGKSTDTQYF TGTGCCAGCAGTCGTAGCGGGAAAAGCACAGATACGCAGTATTTT